The 10 T cell receptor beta chains below were found in one sample sequenced in a study of identifying expanded T cells in peripheral blood. TCRdb's copy holds only in-frame clones and misses some; the assay was immunoSEQ multiplex PCR. The sample records tens of thousands of clones, around 90% being singletons. Sequenced sample: blood. The receptors here all came from a person aged 18 to 75 in good health.

The chain recombines TRBV5-6 with TRBJ1-2, with D tentatively TRBD1 (5 bases). CDR3 length equals 16 residues. Germline assignment: CDR1 SGHDT and CDR2 YYEEEE. V was cut by 0 bases and J by 1 base, with 13 bases left in between. CDR3 DNA: TGTGCCAGCAGCTTGGCCGGTGGGGCTGGTAACTATGGCTACACCTTC. Translated: CASSLAGGAGNYGYTF.

The V gene is TRBV5-6, the J gene TRBJ1-3; D is perhaps TRBD1 (5 bases). CDR1 and CDR2 (germline): SGHDT, YYEEEE. V lost 5 bases and J lost 4, with 16 bases in between. CDR3 length equals 15 residues. CDR3 protein: CASSLGTWGGNTIYF. DNA for the CDR3: TGTGCCAGCAGTCTCGGGACCTGGGGGGGAAACACCATATATTTT.

In its sample, this clone was seen a few times. This chain uses TRBV5-1 with TRBJ1-6, with D unclear. Germline-derived CDR1 and CDR2 are SGHRS and YFSETQ. Between the trimmed V and J ends, which lost 2 bases and 0 bases, there was a span of 3 bases. The CDR3 is made up of 14 amino acids. The CDR3 protein is CASSFSSYNSPLHF. The CDR3 coding sequence is TGCGCCAGCAGCTTTAGCTCCTATAATTCACCCCTCCACTTT.

The J gene is TRBJ1-3, the V gene TRBV6-6, with D hard to call. CDR1 is MNHNY, CDR2 SVGAGI, per germline (reference sequence). Trimming removed 2 bases at V and 8 bases at J, with 16 bases between. The CDR3 is 15 amino acids. The DNA for the CDR3 is TGTGCCAGCAGTTACGGCTCCGGGTTTCGAGACACCATATATTTT. As protein: CASSYGSGFRDTIYF.

The V call is TRBV19, the J call TRBJ1-5; TRBD1 matches 8 bases. Germline V CDR1 and CDR2: LNHDA, SQIVND (reference sequence). V trimming: 1 base; J trimming: 9 bases; junction bases outside the gene matches: 8. The CDR3 has 15 residues. The CDR3 DNA sequence: TGTGCCAGTAGTATAGGGAGACAGGGGTGGTGGCCCCAGCATTTT. It codes for CASSIGRQGWWPQHF.

With respect to this clone: One end of the junction is discordant with germline, which a read error may explain. The chain couples TRBV13 to TRBJ2-7; the D gene is possibly TRBD1 (7 bases). This CDR3 region has 14 residues. Looked up from germline, CDR1 is PRHDT and CDR2 is FYEKMQ (reference sequence). The DNA of the CDR3 is TGTGCCAGCAGTCCTCGACAGACTCGGGGGACAGTGGACTTC. Translating gives CASSPRQTRGTVDF.

This chain joins TRBV27 and TRBJ2-7, with a tentative D call TRBD1 (5 bases). Germline loops: CDR1 MNHEY, CDR2 SMNVEV (reference sequence). V lost 2 bases and J lost 4, with 9 bases in between. This CDR3 has 13 residues. The CDR3 reads CASSLTGRYEQYF. The CDR3 nucleotides are TGTGCCAGCAGTTTAACAGGACGGTACGAGCAGTACTTC.

The CDR3 bases are TGTGCCAGCAGCCTACAGGCGGACACTGAAGCTTTCTTT. Residues: CASSLQADTEAFF. V gene TRBV6-6 combines with J gene TRBJ1-1, with D perhaps matching TRBD1 (5 bases). Germline values: CDR1 MNHNY, CDR2 SVGAGI (reference sequence). V was pared by 6 bases and J by 3 bases, with 11 bases between. CDR3 length: 13 residues.

V usage is TRBV28 and J usage is TRBJ1-5, with 9 bases identical to TRBD1. The CDR3 covers 14 residues. Germline V gives CDR1 MDHEN, CDR2 SYDVKM. J was trimmed by 7 bases and V by 10 bases; bases with no gene match: 11. CDR3 protein: CATRRDRERQPQHF. The CDR3 nucleotides read TGTGCCACCCGACGGGACAGGGAAAGACAGCCCCAGCATTTT.

The chain employs TRBV12-5 and TRBJ2-7; D is unclear. V lost 2 bases and J 2 bases, leaving 7 bases between the germline ends. CDR1 and CDR2 (germline): LGHNT, FRNRAP. The CDR3 totals 13 residues. In nucleotides, the CDR3 is TGTGCTAGTGGTTTGCTCTCCGCCTACGAGCAGTACTTC. Its translation is CASGLLSAYEQYF.